This T cell receptor beta chain was observed in a study of blood T cells in healthy people across ages. Total RNA, at least 5 micrograms per sample, came from PBMCs. Alongside a J-beta primer mix, a sample-barcoded 5' primer served in a second PCR lasting about 7 to 11 cycles. A tag from a template-switch adaptor with 12 random nucleotides marked each cDNA molecule. TCRdb re-analysed the 5' RACE reads in MiXCR, keeping a single row per CDR3 protein. This table holds roughly 900,000 distinct CDR3 sequences, roughly 48% found once. Germline V gives CDR1 SGHRS, CDR2 YFSETQ. Trimming stripped 4 bases from V and 1 base from J, with 11 bases between. The CDR3 has 14 amino acids.

Sequences were obtained from blood. This receptor was taken from a man aged 30 to 39 in good health. This chain uses TRBV5-1 with TRBJ2-5, with no clear D. CDR3 DNA: TGCGCCAGCAGCGCACTGGATCCCCAAGAGACCCAGTACTTC. This sequence encodes CASSALDPQETQYF.